The T cell receptor beta chain under discussion was sequenced for a study of OX40 agonist ivuxolimab in advanced cancers. Study at large: Of the patients, three showed partial responses, one with hepatocellular carcinoma and two with cutaneous melanoma. Study findings and constraints: Both blood CD4+ and CD8+ T cells showed clonal growth by week 6 at 0.1 to 3.0 mg/kg.

A word on this clone: Its antigen is not known.

Blood specimens came from baseline, cycle 4 day 1, and cycle 7 day 1. Trimming at V came to 4 bases and at J to 4 bases, leaving 5 bases not matched to a gene. This CDR3 comprises 15 residues. CDR1 and CDR2 (germline): SGHNT, YENEEA. Data came from immunoSEQ multiplex PCR; TCRdb stores just in-frame clones and leaves some out. The sample consists of tens of thousands of clones, around 78% of them appearing once. The chain is built from TRBV11-3 and TRBJ2-5, with 11 bases matching TRBD1. This specimen consisted of CD4+ or CD8+ T cells sorted from blood, obtained in a trial of the OX40 agonist ivuxolimab. The TCR was taken from an adult with an advanced solid tumor such as melanoma, head and neck, liver or kidney cancer. The CDR3 DNA sequence: TGTGCCAGCAGCTCTCCGGGACAGGGGGGAGAGACCCAGTACTTC. This codes for CASSSPGQGGETQYF.